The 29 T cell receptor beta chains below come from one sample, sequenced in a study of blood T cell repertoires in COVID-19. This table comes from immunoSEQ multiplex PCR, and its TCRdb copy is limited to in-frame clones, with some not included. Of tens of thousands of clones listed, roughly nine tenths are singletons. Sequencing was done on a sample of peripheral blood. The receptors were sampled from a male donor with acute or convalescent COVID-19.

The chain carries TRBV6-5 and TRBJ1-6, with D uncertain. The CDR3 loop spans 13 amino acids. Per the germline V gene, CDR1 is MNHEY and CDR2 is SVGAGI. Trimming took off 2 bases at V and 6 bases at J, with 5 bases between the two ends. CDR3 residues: CASSYELNSPLHF. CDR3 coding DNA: TGTGCCAGCAGTTACGAGCTTAATTCACCCCTCCACTTT.

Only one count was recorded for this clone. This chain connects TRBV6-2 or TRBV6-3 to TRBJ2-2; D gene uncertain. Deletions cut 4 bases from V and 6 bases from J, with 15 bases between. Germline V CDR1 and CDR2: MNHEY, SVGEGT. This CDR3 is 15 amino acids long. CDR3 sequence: CASSWISPTSGELFF. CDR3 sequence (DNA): TGTGCCAGCAGTTGGATTAGCCCTACCTCCGGGGAGCTGTTTTTT.

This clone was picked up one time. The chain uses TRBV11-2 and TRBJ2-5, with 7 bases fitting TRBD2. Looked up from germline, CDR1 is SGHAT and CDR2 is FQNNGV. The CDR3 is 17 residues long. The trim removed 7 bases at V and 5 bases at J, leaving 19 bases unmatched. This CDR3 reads CASNTNLGDYVGETQYF. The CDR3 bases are TGTGCCAGCAATACTAACCTGGGGGACTACGTGGGGGAGACCCAGTACTTC.

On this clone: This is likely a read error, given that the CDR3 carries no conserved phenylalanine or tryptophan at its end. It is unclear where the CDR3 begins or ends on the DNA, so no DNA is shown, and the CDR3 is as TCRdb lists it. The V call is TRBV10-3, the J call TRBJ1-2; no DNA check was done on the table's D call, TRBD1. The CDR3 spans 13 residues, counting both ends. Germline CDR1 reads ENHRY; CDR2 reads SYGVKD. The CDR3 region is CAISEYPYHDRVY.

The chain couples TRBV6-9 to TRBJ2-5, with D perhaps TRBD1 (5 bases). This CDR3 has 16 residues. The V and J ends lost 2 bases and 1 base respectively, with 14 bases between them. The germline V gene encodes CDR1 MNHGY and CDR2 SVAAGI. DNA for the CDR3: TGTGCCAGCAGTTATATGGACACCTACTGCCAAGAGACCCAGTACTTC. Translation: CASSYMDTYCQETQYF.

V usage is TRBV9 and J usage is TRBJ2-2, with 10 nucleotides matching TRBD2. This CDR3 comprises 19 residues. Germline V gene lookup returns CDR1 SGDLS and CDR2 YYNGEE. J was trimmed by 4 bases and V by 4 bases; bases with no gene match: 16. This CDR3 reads CASSPRDSGGNSRTGELFF. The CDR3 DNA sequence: TGTGCCAGCAGCCCTCGCGATAGCGGGGGGAATTCGCGCACCGGGGAGCTGTTTTTT.

In DNA form, the CDR3 reads TGTGCCAGCAGGGAAAGGTTTGGACAGGGTATCTACGAGCAGTACTTC. This gives the protein CASRERFGQGIYEQYF. The rearrangement uses TRBV27 and TRBJ2-7; 8 nucleotides match TRBD1. The CDR3 consists of 16 residues. J gave up 3 bases and V 6 bases, and 13 bases lay outside the gene matches. From germline, CDR1 is MNHEY and CDR2 SMNVEV (reference sequence).

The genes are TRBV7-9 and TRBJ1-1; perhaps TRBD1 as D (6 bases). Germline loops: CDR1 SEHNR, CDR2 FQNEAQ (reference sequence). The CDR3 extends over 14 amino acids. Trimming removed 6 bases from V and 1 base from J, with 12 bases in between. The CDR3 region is CASSLEGQNTEAFF. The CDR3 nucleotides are TGTGCCAGCAGTCTAGAGGGACAGAACACTGAAGCTTTCTTT.

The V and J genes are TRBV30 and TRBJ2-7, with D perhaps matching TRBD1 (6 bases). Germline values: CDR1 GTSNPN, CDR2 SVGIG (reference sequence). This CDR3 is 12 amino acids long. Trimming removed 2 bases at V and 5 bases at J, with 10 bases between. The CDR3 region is CAWSQGGDEQYF. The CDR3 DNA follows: TGTGCCTGGAGTCAAGGGGGTGACGAGCAGTACTTC.

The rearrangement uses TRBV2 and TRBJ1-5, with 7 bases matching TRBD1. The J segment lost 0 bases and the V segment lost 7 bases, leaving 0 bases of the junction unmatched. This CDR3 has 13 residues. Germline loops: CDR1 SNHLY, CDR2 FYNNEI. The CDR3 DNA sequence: TGTGCCAGCACAGGGGGTAGCAATCAGCCCCAGCATTTT. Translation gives CASTGGSNQPQHF.

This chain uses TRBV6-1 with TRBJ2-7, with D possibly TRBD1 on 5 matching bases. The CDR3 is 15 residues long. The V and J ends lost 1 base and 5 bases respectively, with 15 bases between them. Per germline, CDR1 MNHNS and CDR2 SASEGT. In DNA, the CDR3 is TGTGCCAGCAGTGAAGGTGTGGCAGGGTTGAACGAGCAGTACTTC. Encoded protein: CASSEGVAGLNEQYF.

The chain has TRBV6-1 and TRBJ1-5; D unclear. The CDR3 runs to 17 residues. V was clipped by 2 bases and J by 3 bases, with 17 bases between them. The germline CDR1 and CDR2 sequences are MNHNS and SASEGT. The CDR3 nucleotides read TGTGCCAGCAGTGAAATAGGTTTTGGGAGTAACAATCAGCCCCAGCATTTT. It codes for CASSEIGFGSNNQPQHF.

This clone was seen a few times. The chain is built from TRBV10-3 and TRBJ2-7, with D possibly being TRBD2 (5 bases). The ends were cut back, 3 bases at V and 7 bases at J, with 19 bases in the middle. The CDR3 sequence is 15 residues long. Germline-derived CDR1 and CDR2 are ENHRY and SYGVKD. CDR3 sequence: CAISEFPREGGEQYF. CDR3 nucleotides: TGTGCCATCAGTGAATTTCCCCGGGAAGGCGGAGAGCAGTACTTC.

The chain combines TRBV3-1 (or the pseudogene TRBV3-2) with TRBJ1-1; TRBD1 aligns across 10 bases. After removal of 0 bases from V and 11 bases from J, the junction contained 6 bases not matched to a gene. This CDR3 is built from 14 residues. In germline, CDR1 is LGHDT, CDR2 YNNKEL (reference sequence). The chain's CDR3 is CASSQDPGTGVAFF. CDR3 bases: TGTGCCAGCAGCCAAGATCCAGGGACAGGGGTTGCTTTCTTT.

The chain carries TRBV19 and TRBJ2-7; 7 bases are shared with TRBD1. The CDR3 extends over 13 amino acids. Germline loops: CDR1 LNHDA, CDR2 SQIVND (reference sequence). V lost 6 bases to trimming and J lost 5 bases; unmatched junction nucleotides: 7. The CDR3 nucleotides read TGTGCCAGTAGCATCGACAGGGTCCACGAGCAGTACTTC. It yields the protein CASSIDRVHEQYF.

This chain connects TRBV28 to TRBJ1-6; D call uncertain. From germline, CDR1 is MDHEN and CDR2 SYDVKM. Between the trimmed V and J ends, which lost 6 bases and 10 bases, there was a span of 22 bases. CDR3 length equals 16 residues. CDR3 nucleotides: TGTGCCAGCAGCTCCGCCGAGACCTCTCCGGGGTCACCCCTCCACTTT. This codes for CASSSAETSPGSPLHF.

CDR3 DNA: TGTGCCAGCAGCCGTTGGGAGTCAGGTCTCTACGAGCAGTACTTC. Translating it yields CASSRWESGLYEQYF. The rearrangement links TRBV5-4 to TRBJ2-7, with a possible D match to TRBD2 (5 bases). Germline V gene sequence: CDR1 SGHNT, CDR2 YYREEE (reference sequence). The length of the CDR3 is 15 residues. V lost 4 bases and J 3 bases, leaving 17 bases between the germline ends. Using reference TRBV5-4 and TRBJ2-7 for the parts outside the CDR3, the full variable domain is ETGVTQSPTHLIKTRGQQVTLRCSSQSGHNTVSWYQQALGQGPQFIFQYYREEENGRGNFPPRFSGLQFPNYSSELNVNALELDDSALYLCASSRWESGLYEQYFGPGTRLTVT.

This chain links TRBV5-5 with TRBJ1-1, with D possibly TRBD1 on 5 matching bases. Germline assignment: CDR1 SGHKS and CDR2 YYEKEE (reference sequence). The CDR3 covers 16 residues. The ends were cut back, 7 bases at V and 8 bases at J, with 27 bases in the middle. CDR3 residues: CASESAGAGRRDEAFF. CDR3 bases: TGTGCCAGCGAATCGGCTGGGGCGGGGAGACGAGACGAAGCTTTCTTT.

CDR3 protein: CASSIRTDYGYTF. The CDR3 DNA is TGTGCCAGTAGTATTAGGACAGACTATGGCTACACCTTC. The chain uses TRBV19 and TRBJ1-2; D perhaps matches TRBD1 (6 bases). Germline V gives CDR1 LNHDA, CDR2 SQIVND (reference sequence). The CDR3 covers 13 residues. V was shortened by 3 bases and J by 3 bases, with 8 bases between the two germline ends. The full variable domain, in which reference TRBV19 and TRBJ1-2 provide the parts outside the CDR3, is DGGITQSPKYLFRKEGQNVTLSCEQNLNHDAMYWYRQDPGQGLRLIYYSQIVNDFQKGDIAEGYSVSREKKESFPLTVTSAQKNPTAFYLCASSIRTDYGYTFGSGTRLTVV.

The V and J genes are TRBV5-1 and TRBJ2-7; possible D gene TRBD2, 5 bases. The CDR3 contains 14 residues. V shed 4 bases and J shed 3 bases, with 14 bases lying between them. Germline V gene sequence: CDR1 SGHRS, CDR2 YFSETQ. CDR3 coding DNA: TGCGCCAGCAGCCCCGTCGCGGGTAACTACGAGCAGTACTTC. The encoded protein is CASSPVAGNYEQYF.

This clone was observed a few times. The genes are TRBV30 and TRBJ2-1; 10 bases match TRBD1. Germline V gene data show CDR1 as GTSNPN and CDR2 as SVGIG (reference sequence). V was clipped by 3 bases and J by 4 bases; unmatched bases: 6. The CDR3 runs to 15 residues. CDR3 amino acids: CAWSADRGRYNEQFF. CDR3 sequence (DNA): TGTGCCTGGAGCGCGGACAGGGGGAGGTACAATGAGCAGTTCTTC.

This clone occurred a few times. CDR3 sequence: CASSTVTDSPLHF. CDR3 in DNA: TGCGCCAGCAGCACGGTGACAGATTCACCCCTCCACTTT. The genes are TRBV5-1 and TRBJ1-6, with D perhaps TRBD1 (5 bases). This CDR3 is built from 13 residues. Germline lookup yields CDR1 SGHRS and CDR2 YFSETQ. V was pared by 4 bases and J by 8 bases, with 10 bases between.

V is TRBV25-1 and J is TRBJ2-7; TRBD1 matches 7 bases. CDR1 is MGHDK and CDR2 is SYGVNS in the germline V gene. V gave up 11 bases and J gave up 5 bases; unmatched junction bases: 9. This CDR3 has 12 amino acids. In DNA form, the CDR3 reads TGTGCCTCCCGGCGACAGGGTGACGAGCAGTACTTC. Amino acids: CASRRQGDEQYF.

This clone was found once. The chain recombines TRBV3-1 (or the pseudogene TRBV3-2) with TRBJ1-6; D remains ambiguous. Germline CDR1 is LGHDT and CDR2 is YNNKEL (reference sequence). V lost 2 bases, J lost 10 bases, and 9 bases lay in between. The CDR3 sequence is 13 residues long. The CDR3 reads CASSQSERSPLHF. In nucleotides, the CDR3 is TGTGCCAGCAGCCAAAGTGAGAGATCACCCCTCCACTTT.

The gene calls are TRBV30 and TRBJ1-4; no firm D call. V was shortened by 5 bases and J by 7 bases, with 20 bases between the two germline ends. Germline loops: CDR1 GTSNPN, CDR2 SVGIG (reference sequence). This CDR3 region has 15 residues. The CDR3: CAWGPGTKDGEKLFF. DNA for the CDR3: TGTGCCTGGGGCCCCGGAACTAAGGATGGTGAAAAACTGTTTTTT. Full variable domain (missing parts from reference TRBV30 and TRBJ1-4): SQTIHQWPATLVQPVGSPLSLECTVEGTSNPNLYWYRQAAGRGLQLLFYSVGIGQISSEVPQNLSASRPQDRQFILSSKKLLLSDSGFYLCAWGPGTKDGEKLFFGSGTQLSVL.

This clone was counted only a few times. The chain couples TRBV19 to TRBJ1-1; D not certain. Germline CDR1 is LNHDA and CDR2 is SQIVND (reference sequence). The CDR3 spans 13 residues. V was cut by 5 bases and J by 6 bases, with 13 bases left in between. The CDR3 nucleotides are TGTGCCAGTAGTCGTCGGGGTGGAGCTGAAGCTTTCTTT. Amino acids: CASSRRGGAEAFF.

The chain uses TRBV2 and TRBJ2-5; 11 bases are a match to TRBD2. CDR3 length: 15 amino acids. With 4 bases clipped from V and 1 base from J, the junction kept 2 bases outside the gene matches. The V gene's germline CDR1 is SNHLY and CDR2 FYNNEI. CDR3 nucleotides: TGTGCCAGCAGTGGGACTAGCGGGCCCCAAGAGACCCAGTACTTC. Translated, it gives CASSGTSGPQETQYF.

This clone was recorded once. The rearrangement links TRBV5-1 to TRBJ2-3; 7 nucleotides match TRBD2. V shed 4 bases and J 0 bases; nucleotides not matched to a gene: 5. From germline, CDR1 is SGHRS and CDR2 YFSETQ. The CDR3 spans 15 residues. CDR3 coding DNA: TGCGCCAGCAGCAGGGGAGGGGCTAGCACAGATACGCAGTATTTT. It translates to CASSRGGASTDTQYF.

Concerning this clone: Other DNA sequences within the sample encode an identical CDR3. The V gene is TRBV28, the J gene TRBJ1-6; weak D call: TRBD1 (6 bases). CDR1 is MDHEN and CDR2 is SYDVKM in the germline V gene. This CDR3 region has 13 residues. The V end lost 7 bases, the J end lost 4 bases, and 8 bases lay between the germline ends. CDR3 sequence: CASKTGYNSPLHF. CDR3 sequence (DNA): TGTGCCAGCAAGACAGGTTATAATTCACCCCTCCACTTT. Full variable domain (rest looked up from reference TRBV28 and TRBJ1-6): DVKVTQSSRYLVKRTGEKVFLECVQDMDHENMFWYRQDPGLGLRLIYFSYDVKMKEKGDIPEGYSVSREKKERFSLILESASTNQTSMYLCASKTGYNSPLHFGNGTRLTVT.